This T cell receptor (beta chain) was recovered during a study of shared clonotypes between healthy human individuals. This CDR3 has 12 residues. The ends were cut back, 8 bases at V and 6 bases at J, with 15 bases in the middle. From germline, CDR1 is SQVTM and CDR2 ANQGSEA. Positively selected for CCR7, the CD45RO-negative cells used as naive CD8 cells excluded terminally differentiated effector memory CD45RA+ cells. TCRdb's table, derived via immunoSEQ multiplex PCR, lists solely in-frame clones and lacks some. The sample lists hundreds of thousands of clones, over 90% seen once, with around 24% in the top ten.

V is TRBV29-1 and J is TRBJ2-3; TRBD2 might be the D (5 bases). This TCR was recovered from a man aged 25-45 years in good health. The sample was naive CD8+ T cells sorted from blood. The CDR3 bases are TGCAGCTCCCGTAGGGAGTCGGATACGCAGTATTTT. It translates to CSSRRESDTQYF.